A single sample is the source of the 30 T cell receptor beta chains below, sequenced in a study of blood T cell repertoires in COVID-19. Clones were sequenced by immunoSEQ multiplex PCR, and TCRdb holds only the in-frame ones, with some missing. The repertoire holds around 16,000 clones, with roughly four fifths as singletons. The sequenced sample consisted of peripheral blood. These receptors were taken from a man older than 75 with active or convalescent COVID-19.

CDR3 DNA: TGCAGCGTAAAAGACAGGGGTGAAAAACTGTTTTTT. It codes for CSVKDRGEKLFF. The chain combines TRBV29-1 with TRBJ1-4; 8 bases map to TRBD1. Germline CDR1 SQVTM, CDR2 ANQGSEA. V trimming: 6 bases; J trimming: 7 bases; junction bases outside the gene matches: 4. The CDR3 sequence is 12 residues long.

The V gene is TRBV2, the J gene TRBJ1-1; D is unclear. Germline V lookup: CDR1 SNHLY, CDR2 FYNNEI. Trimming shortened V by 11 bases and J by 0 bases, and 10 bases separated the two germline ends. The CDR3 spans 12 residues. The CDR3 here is CASTGLNTEAFF. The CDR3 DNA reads TGTGCCTCCACCGGGTTGAACACTGAAGCTTTCTTT.

The CDR3 spells CASSADRAGSNLFF. For the CDR3, the DNA is TGTGCCAGCAGTGCCGACAGGGCTGGGAGTAATCTGTTTTTT. The rearrangement links TRBV2 to TRBJ1-4; 7 bases match TRBD1. Germline CDR1 is SNHLY and CDR2 is FYNNEI. Trimming cost V 4 bases and J 14 bases; bases outside gene matches: 13. The CDR3 has 14 residues. The complete variable domain, with remaining parts taken from reference TRBV2 and TRBJ1-4, reads EPEVTQTPSHQVTQMGQEVILRCVPISNHLYFYWYRQILGQKVEFLVSFYNNEISEKSEIFDDQFSVERPDGSNFTLKIRSTKLEDSAMYFCASSADRAGSNLFFGSGTQLSVL.

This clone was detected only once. CDR3 sequence reads: CASSRGLAGGETQYF. The CDR3 bases are TGTGCCAGTAGTAGGGGACTAGCGGGGGGGGAGACCCAGTACTTC. The chain is built from TRBV19 and TRBJ2-5; TRBD2 agrees at 16 bases. V lost 4 bases, J lost 5 bases, and 1 base stayed unmatched. CDR3 length: 15 amino acids. CDR1 and CDR2 (germline): LNHDA, SQIVND (reference sequence).

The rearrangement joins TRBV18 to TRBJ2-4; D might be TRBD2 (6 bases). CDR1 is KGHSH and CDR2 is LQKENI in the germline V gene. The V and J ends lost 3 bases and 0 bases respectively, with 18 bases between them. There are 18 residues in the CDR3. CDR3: CASSPIVGGSLAKNIQYF. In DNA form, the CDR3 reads TGTGCCAGCTCACCCATTGTCGGGGGATCGCTAGCCAAAAACATTCAGTACTTC.

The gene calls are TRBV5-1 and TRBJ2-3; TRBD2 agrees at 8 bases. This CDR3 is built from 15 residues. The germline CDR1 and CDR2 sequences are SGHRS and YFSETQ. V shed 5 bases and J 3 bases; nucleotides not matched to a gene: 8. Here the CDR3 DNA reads TGCGCCAGCAGGAGTGGTGCTAGCGGGACAGATACGCAGTATTTT. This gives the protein CASRSGASGTDTQYF. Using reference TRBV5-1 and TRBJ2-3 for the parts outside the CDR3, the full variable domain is KAGVTQTPRYLIKTRGQQVTLSCSPISGHRSVSWYQQTPGQGLQFLFEYFSETQRNKGNFPGRFSGRQFSNSRSEMNVSTLELGDSALYLCASRSGASGTDTQYFGPGTRLTVL.

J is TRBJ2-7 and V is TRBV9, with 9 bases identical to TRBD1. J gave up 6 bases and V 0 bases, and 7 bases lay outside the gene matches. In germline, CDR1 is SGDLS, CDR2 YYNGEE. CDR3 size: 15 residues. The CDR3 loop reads CASSVAGTGMAEQYF. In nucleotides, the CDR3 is TGTGCCAGCAGCGTAGCAGGGACAGGGATGGCCGAGCAGTACTTC.

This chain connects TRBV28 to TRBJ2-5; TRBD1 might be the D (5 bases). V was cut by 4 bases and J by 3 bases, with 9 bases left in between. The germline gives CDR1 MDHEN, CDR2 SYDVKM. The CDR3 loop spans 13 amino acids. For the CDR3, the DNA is TGTGCCAGCAGTTCAGGGATAGAAGAGACCCAGTACTTC. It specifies CASSSGIEETQYF.

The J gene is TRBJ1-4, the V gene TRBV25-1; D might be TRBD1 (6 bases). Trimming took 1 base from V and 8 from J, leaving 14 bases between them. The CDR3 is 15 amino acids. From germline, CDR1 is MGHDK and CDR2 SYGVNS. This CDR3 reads CASSESGGGWEKLFF. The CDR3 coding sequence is TGTGCCAGCAGTGAATCGGGAGGGGGTTGGGAAAAACTGTTTTTT.

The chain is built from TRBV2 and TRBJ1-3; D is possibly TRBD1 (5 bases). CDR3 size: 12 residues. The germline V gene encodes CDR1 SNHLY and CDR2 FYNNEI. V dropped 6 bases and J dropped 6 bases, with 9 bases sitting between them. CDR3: CASSWDSNTIYF. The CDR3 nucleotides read TGTGCCAGCAGCTGGGACTCAAACACCATATATTTT.

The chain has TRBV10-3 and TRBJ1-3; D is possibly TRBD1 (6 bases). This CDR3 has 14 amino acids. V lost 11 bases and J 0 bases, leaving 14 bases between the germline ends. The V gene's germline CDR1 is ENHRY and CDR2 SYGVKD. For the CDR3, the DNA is TGTGCCGTACAGGGTCCCCTCTCTGGAAACACCATATATTTT. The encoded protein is CAVQGPLSGNTIYF.

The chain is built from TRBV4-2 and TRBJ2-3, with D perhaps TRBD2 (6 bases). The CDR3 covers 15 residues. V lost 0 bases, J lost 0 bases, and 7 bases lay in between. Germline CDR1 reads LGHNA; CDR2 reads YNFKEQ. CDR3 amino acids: CASSQDGGSTDTQYF. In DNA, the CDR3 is TGTGCCAGCAGCCAAGATGGAGGGAGCACAGATACGCAGTATTTT.

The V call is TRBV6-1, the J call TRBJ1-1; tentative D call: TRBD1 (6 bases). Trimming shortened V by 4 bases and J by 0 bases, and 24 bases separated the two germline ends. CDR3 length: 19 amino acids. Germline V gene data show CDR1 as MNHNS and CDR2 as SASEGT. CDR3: CASSGTQGSRHDMNTEAFF. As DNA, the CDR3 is TGTGCCAGCAGTGGTACCCAGGGGAGTAGGCATGACATGAACACTGAAGCTTTCTTT.

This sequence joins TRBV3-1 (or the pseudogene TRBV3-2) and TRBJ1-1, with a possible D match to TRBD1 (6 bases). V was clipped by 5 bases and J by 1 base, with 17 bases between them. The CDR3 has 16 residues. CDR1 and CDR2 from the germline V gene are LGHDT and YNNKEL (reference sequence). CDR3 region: CASSFLEGGRNTEAFF. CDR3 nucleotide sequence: TGTGCCAGCAGCTTCCTAGAGGGGGGGCGGAACACTGAAGCTTTCTTT.

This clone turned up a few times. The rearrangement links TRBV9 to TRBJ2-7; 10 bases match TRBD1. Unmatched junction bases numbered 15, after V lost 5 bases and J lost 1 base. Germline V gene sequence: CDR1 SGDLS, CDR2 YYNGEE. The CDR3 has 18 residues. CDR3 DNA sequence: TGTGCCAGCAGTCCCGGGACAGGGGCCCTTAGGGGGTCCTACGAGCAGTACTTC. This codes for CASSPGTGALRGSYEQYF.

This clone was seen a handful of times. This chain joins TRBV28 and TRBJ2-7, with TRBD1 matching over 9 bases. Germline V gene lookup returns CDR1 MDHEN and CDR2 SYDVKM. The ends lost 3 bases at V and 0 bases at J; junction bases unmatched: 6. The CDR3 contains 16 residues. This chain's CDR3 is CASSFGGDRASYEQYF. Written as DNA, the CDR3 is TGTGCCAGCAGTTTTGGGGGGGACAGGGCCTCCTACGAGCAGTACTTC.

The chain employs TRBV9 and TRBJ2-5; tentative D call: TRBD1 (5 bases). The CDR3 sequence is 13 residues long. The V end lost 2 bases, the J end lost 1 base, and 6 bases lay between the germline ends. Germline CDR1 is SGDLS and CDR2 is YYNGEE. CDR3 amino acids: CASSVGPQETQYF. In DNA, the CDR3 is TGTGCCAGCAGCGTGGGGCCCCAAGAGACCCAGTACTTC.

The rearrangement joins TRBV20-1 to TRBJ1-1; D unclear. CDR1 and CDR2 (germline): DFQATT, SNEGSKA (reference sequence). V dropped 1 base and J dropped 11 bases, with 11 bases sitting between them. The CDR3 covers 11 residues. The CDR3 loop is CSARVGSRAFF. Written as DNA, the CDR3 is TGCAGTGCTAGAGTCGGGTCAAGGGCTTTCTTT.

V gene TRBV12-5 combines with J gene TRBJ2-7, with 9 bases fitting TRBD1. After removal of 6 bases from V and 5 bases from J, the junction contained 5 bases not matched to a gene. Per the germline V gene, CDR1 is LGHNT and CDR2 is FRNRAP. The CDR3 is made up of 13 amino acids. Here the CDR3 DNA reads TGTGCTAGTGGGACGGGACAGGGACACGAGCAGTACTTC. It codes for CASGTGQGHEQYF.

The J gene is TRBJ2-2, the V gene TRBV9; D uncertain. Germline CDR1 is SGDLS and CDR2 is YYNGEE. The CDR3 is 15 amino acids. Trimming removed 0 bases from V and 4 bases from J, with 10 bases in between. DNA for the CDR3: TGTGCCAGCAGCGTAGCACAGCTGGGCACCGGGGAGCTGTTTTTT. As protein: CASSVAQLGTGELFF.

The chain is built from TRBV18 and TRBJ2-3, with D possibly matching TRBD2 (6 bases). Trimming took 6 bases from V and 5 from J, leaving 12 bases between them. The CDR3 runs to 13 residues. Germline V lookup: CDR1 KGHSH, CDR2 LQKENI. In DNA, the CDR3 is TGTGCCAGCTCCCCAGGAGGGCAAGATACGCAGTATTTT. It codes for CASSPGGQDTQYF.

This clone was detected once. CDR3 region: CASSPSGQLHEAFF. For the CDR3, the DNA is TGTGCCAGCAGCCCTTCCGGACAGCTACATGAAGCTTTCTTT. V is TRBV3-1 (or the pseudogene TRBV3-2) and J is TRBJ1-1; TRBD1 might be the D (6 bases). In germline, CDR1 is LGHDT, CDR2 YNNKEL (reference sequence). V was pared by 4 bases and J by 7 bases, with 16 bases between. The CDR3 length is 14 residues.

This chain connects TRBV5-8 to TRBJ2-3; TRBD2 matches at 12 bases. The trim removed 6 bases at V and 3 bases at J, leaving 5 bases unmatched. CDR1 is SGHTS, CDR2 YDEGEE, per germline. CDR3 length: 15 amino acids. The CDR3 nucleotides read TGTGCCAGCACTCTAGCGGGGGGGCCGACAGATACGCAGTATTTT. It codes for CASTLAGGPTDTQYF.

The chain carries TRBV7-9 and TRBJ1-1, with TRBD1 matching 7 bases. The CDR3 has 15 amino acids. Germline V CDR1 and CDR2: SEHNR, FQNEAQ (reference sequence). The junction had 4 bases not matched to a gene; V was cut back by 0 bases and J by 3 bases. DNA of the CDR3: TGTGCCAGCAGCTTAGCGCTAAGGGGGCACACTGAAGCTTTCTTT. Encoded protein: CASSLALRGHTEAFF.

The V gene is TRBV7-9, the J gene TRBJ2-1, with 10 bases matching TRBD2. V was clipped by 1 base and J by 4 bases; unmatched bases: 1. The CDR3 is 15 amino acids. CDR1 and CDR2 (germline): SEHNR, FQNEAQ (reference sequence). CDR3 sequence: CASSLEAGGYNEQFF. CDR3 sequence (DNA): TGTGCCAGCAGCTTAGAAGCGGGGGGGTACAATGAGCAGTTCTTC.

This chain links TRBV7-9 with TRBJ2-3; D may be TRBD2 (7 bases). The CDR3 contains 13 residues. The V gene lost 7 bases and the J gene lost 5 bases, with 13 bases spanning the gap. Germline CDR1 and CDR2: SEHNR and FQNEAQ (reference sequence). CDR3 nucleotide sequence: TGTGCCAGCACCACGGGGGGCGAAGATACGCAGTATTTT. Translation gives CASTTGGEDTQYF. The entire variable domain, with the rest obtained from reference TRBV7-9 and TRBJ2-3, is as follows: DTGVSQNPRHKITKRGQNVTFRCDPISEHNRLYWYRQTLGQGPEFLTYFQNEAQLEKSRLLSDRFSAERPKGSFSTLEIQRTEQGDSAMYLCASTTGGEDTQYFGPGTRLTVL.

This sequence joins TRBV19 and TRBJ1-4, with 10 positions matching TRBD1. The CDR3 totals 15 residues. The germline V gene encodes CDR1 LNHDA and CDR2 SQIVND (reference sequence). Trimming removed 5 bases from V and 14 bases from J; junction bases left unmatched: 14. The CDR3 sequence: CASSGTGTGASSLFF. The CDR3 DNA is TGTGCCAGTAGTGGGACCGGGACAGGGGCGTCGAGCCTGTTTTTT.

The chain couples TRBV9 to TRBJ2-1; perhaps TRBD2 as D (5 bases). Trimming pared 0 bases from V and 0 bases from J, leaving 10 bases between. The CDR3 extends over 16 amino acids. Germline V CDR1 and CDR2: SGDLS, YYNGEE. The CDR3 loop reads CASSVAGSGSYNEQFF. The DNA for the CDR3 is TGTGCCAGCAGCGTAGCGGGGTCAGGCTCCTACAATGAGCAGTTCTTC.

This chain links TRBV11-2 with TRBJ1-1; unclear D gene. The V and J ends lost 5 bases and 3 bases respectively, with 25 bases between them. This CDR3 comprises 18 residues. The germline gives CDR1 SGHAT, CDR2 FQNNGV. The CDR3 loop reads CASSPSGPSYVRYTEAFF. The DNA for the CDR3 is TGTGCCAGCAGCCCTAGTGGCCCCTCTTACGTTCGTTACACTGAAGCTTTCTTT. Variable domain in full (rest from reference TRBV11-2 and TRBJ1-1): EAGVAQSPRYKIIEKRQSVAFWCNPISGHATLYWYQQILGQGPKLLIQFQNNGVVDDSQLPKDRFSAERLKGVDSTLKIQPAKLEDSAVYLCASSPSGPSYVRYTEAFFGQGTRLTVV.

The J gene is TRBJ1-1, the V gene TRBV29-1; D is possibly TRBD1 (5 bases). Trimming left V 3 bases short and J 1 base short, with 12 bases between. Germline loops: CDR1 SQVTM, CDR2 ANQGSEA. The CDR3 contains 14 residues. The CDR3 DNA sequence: TGCAGCGTTGACGCCCGCGGGACGAACACTGAAGCTTTCTTT. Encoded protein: CSVDARGTNTEAFF.